The TCR beta chain under discussion was sequenced for a study of T cells in Graves' hyperthyroidism and ophthalmopathy. The TCR beta CDR3 regions underwent amplification using RNA transcripts as the source. HTBI primers were used for first-round RT-PCR of the TCR CDR3. TCRdb re-derived calls from the multiplex PCR reads in MiXCR, one entry per CDR3 protein. The table includes about 360,000 distinct CDR3 sequences, roughly an eighth detected once. From 8.5 to 10 ml of fresh peripheral blood, PBMCs were isolated. The sample comprised blood. The receptor's source is a woman between 18 and 29 years old with Graves' hyperthyroidism.

CDR3 sequence: CASINLPAGNTIYF. CDR3 coding DNA: TGTGCCAGTATTAACCTACCAGCCGGAAACACCATATATTTT. The chain couples TRBV19 to TRBJ1-3; D is undetermined. Trimming cost V 7 bases and J 4 bases, with 14 bases left between them. The CDR3 covers 14 residues. Germline V gives CDR1 LNHDA, CDR2 SQIVND (reference sequence). Full variable domain (missing parts from reference TRBV19 and TRBJ1-3): DGGITQSPKYLFRKEGQNVTLSCEQNLNHDAMYWYRQDPGQGLRLIYYSQIVNDFQKGDIAEGYSVSREKKESFPLTVTSAQKNPTAFYLCASINLPAGNTIYFGEGSWLTVV.